This is a list of T cell receptor beta chains from one sample in a study of cytomegalovirus exposure and HLA in healthy donors. Profiling relied on immunoSEQ multiplex PCR, and the TCRdb table lists in-frame clones only, not all of them. The sample consists of approximately 160,000 clones, roughly nine tenths of them appearing once. Source material: PBMCs. These receptors were taken from a woman younger than 30 in good health and CMV-seropositive. CDR3s include the opening cysteine and the closing phenylalanine or tryptophan. Fields, in order: D gene, clone size, V gene, J gene, CDR3 protein, CDR3 DNA. A D gene is named only where the DNA matches it firmly. Not all rows give a size; the values are once, few, many and, for expanded clones, a class.

>TRBD1|.|TRBV19|TRBJ1-1
CASRRTGSPRDTEAFF
TGTGCTAGTAGGAGGACAGGGTCTCCGAGGGACACTGAAGCTTTCTTT
>.|.|TRBV15|TRBJ1-4
CATSGGTGNEKLFF
TGTGCCACCAGCGGCGGGACGGGGAATGAAAAACTGTTTTTT
>TRBD2|.|TRBV5-4|TRBJ2-4
CASSLAGLAGVVSKNIQYF
TGTGCCAGCAGCTTGGCAGGACTAGCGGGAGTGGTGTCCAAAAACATTCAGTACTTC
>.|.|TRBV4-3|TRBJ1-2
CASGTDSTGYTF
TGCGCCAGCGGAACCGACTCAACCGGCTACACCTTC
>.|.|TRBV7-9|TRBJ1-1
CASSRIPQGGTEAFF
TGTGCCAGCAGCCGTATACCACAGGGCGGGACTGAAGCTTTCTTT
>TRBD1|.|TRBV13|TRBJ2-7
CASSFRTPLPDGQGVTYEQYF
TGTGCCAGCAGCTTTAGGACCCCCCTCCCGGACGGACAGGGAGTAACCTACGAGCAGTACTTC
>TRBD1|.|TRBV19|TRBJ1-5
CASSFPGGNQPQHF
TGTGCCAGTAGCTTTCCAGGGGGGAATCAGCCCCAGCATTTT
>TRBD2|once|TRBV29-1|TRBJ2-1
CSVEGTSSGNEQFF
TGCAGCGTTGAAGGGACTAGCAGTGGGAATGAGCAGTTCTTC
>.|.|TRBV28|TRBJ2-6
CASSLQFSGANVLTF
TGTGCCAGCAGTCTACAGTTCTCTGGGGCCAACGTCCTGACTTTC
>.|.|TRBV20-1|TRBJ2-5
CSAHTLETQYF
TGCAGTGCCCATACTTTAGAGACCCAGTACTTC
>.|.|TRBV7-3|TRBJ2-3
CASSLSQTDTQYF
TGTGCCAGCAGCTTAAGCCAGACAGATACGCAGTATTTT
>.|.|TRBV5-1|TRBJ1-5
CASSWGTNSNQPQHF
TGCGCCAGCAGCTGGGGGACAAATAGCAATCAGCCCCAGCATTTT
>TRBD1|.|TRBV7-3|TRBJ1-2
CASSTDRAGYGYTF
TGTGCCAGCAGCACAGACAGGGCTGGCTATGGCTACACCTTC
>TRBD2|.|TRBV9|TRBJ2-7
CASSVEASGFYEQYF
TGTGCCAGCAGCGTAGAGGCTAGCGGGTTTTACGAGCAGTACTTC
>TRBD2|.|TRBV19|TRBJ2-1
CASRPGGLAWNEQFF
TGTGCCAGTAGACCTGGCGGACTAGCGTGGAATGAGCAGTTCTTC
>TRBD2|.|TRBV10-1|TRBJ2-7
CASSEFPSGKSEQYF
TGCGCCAGCAGTGAGTTCCCTAGCGGGAAGAGCGAGCAGTACTTC
>TRBD2|.|TRBV5-1|TRBJ2-2
CASSFGTSGRAGTGELFF
TGCGCCAGCAGCTTTGGGACTAGCGGGAGGGCTGGCACCGGGGAGCTGTTTTTT
>.|.|TRBV27|TRBJ2-4
CASSDDSVPPGVQYF
TGTGCCAGCAGTGACGACAGCGTCCCGCCGGGGGTTCAGTACTTC
>TRBD1|.|TRBV10-2|TRBJ1-3
CASSRRGPGNTIYF
TGCGCCAGCAGTCGCAGGGGGCCTGGAAACACCATATATTTT
>TRBD1|once|TRBV4-2|TRBJ2-3
CASSQNTGTARTDTQYF
TGTGCCAGCAGCCAAAACACCGGGACAGCCCGCACAGATACGCAGTATTTT
>.|.|TRBV30|TRBJ1-3
CAWSVPRRLSGNTIYF
TGTGCCTGGAGTGTACCTAGACGTCTTTCTGGAAACACCATATATTTT
>TRBD2|.|TRBV30|TRBJ2-7
CAWSNGASGTYEQYF
TGTGCCTGGAGCAATGGGGCTAGCGGGACCTACGAGCAGTACTTC
>TRBD2|.|TRBV15|TRBJ2-1
CATSRDQTSGYYNEQFF
TGTGCCACCAGCAGAGATCAGACTAGCGGCTACTACAATGAGCAGTTCTTC
>TRBD1|.|TRBV19|TRBJ1-2
CASSVDRVSYGYTF
TGTGCCAGTAGTGTCGACAGGGTATCCTATGGCTACACCTTC
>.|once|TRBV7-9|TRBJ2-7
CASSDRRIIGNLHYEQYF
TGTGCCAGCAGCGACCGGAGGATTATTGGGAATCTGCATTACGAGCAGTACTTC
>.|.|TRBV27|TRBJ1-1
CASSLAYRTEAFF
TGTGCCAGCAGTTTAGCCTACCGCACTGAAGCTTTCTTT
>.|.|TRBV9|TRBJ2-5
CASSVETGMEGETQYF
TGTGCCAGCAGCGTAGAGACCGGAATGGAGGGGGAGACCCAGTACTTC
>TRBD1|once|TRBV14|TRBJ2-5
CASSHRQGGETQYF
TGTGCCAGCAGCCACCGACAGGGCGGGGAGACCCAGTACTTC
>.|.|TRBV29-1|TRBJ2-4
CSVLGARGNIQYF
TGCAGCGTCTTGGGGGCGCGTGGAAACATTCAGTACTTC
>.|.|TRBV18|TRBJ1-5
CASSPAGGNQPQHF
TGTGCCAGCTCACCAGCAGGGGGCAATCAGCCCCAGCATTTT
>TRBD1|.|TRBV7-9|TRBJ1-4
CASSPGTGDEKLFF
TGTGCCAGCAGCCCCGGGACAGGGGACGAAAAACTGTTTTTT
>TRBD2|once|TRBV29-1|TRBJ2-1
CSVRGTSGSYNEQFF
TGCAGCGTTAGGGGGACTAGCGGCTCCTACAATGAGCAGTTCTTC
>TRBD1|.|TRBV19|TRBJ1-2
CASSTGQGDYGYTF
TGTGCCAGTAGTACCGGACAGGGTGACTATGGCTACACCTTC
>.|.|TRBV9|TRBJ2-1
CASSVEAQSYNEQFF
TGTGCCAGCAGCGTTGAGGCCCAATCCTACAATGAGCAGTTCTTC
>TRBD2|.|TRBV7-9|TRBJ2-7
CASSGPGTSAYEQYF
TGTGCCAGCAGCGGCCCCGGGACTAGCGCCTACGAGCAGTACTTC